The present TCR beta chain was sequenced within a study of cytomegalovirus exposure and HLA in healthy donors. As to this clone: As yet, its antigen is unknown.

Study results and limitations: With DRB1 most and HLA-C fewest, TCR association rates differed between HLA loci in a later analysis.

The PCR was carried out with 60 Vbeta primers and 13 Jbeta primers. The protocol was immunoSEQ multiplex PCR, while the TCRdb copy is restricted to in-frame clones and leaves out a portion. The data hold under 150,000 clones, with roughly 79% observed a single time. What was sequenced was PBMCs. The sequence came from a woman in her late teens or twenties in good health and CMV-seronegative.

CDR3 coding DNA: TGCGCCAGCAGCCAACTCCAAACCCGGGCGGGAGGGCCGGGGAACGAGCAGTACTTC. It codes for CASSQLQTRAGGPGNEQYF. V is TRBV4-1 and J is TRBJ2-7, with TRBD2 identical over 9 bases. The ends lost 2 bases at V and 5 bases at J; junction bases unmatched: 19. In germline, CDR1 is MGHRA, CDR2 YSYEKL. The CDR3 is made up of 19 amino acids.